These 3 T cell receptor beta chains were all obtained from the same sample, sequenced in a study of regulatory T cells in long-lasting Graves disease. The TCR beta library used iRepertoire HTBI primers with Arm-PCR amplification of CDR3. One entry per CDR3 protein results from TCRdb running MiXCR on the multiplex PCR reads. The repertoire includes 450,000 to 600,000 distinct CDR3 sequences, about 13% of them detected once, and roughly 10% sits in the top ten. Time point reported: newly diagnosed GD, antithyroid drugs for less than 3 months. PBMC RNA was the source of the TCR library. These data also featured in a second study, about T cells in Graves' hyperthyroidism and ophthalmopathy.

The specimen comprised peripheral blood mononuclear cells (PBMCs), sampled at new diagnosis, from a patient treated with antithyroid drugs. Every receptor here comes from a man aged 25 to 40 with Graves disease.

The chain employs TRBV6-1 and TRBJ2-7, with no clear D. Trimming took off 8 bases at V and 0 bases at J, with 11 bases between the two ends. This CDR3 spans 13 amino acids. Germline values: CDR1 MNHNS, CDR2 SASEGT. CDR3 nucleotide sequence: TGTGCCAGCTCTAGGGTCCTCTCCTACGAGCAGTACTTC. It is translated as CASSRVLSYEQYF.

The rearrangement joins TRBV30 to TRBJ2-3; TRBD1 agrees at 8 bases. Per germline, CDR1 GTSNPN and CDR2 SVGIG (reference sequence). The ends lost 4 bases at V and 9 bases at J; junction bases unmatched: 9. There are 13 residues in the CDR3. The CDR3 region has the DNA TGTGCCTGGACGGCCGGGACAGGATGGACGCAGTATTTT. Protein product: CAWTAGTGWTQYF.

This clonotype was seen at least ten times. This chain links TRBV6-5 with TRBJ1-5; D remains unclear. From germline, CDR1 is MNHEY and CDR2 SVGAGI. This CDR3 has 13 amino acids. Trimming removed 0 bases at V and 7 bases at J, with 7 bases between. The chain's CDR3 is CASSYSRAQPQHF. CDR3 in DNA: TGTGCCAGCAGTTACTCGAGGGCCCAGCCCCAGCATTTT.